This TCR beta chain emerged from a study of technical replicates of blood from a few donors. V lost 6 bases to trimming and J lost 6 bases, with 18 bases between them. The CDR3 is made up of 15 amino acids. CDR1 is MNHEY and CDR2 is SMNVEV in the germline V gene (reference sequence). Produced via immunoSEQ multiplex PCR; TCRdb's table is partial and in-frame only. The sample lists about 100,000 clones; around 96% were seen once. The source of this sequence is a human donor in good health. The source material was T cells isolated from PBMCs. The V gene is TRBV27, the J gene TRBJ2-1, with a tentative D call TRBD1 (6 bases). As DNA, the CDR3 is TGTGCCAGCAGCCTCGGCCCGGACAGACTCAATGAGCAGTTCTTC. Amino acid sequence: CASSLGPDRLNEQFF.